The entry below describes one T cell receptor (beta chain). Antigen: not known. The record originates from a study of T cell repertoires in cytomegalovirus infection. The V segment lost 7 bases and the J segment 1 base; nucleotides outside the gene matches: 13. This CDR3 spans 17 amino acids. The germline V gene encodes CDR1 LNHDA and CDR2 SQIVND (reference sequence). TCRdb analysed the reads with MiXCR anew, one entry per CDR3 protein. The repertoire consists of 100,000 to 150,000 distinct CDR3 sequences, with more than 20% occurring once and the leading ten covering 30% to 40%. Sequenced material: PBMCs, sequenced either directly or after in vitro stimulation (not recorded which). This sequence joins TRBV19 and TRBJ1-5; 7 nucleotides line up with TRBD1. This clonotype was sampled from a human donor in good health (CMV status not recorded). Some clones in this sample may be carry-over from other donors' samples. The CDR3 nucleotides are TGTGCCAGTAAATTACGCCGGACAGGTATAAGCAATCAGCCCCAGCATTTT. Encoded protein: CASKLRRTGISNQPQHF. Variable domain in full (rest from reference TRBV19 and TRBJ1-5): DGGITQSPKYLFRKEGQNVTLSCEQNLNHDAMYWYRQDPGQGLRLIYYSQIVNDFQKGDIAEGYSVSREKKESFPLTVTSAQKNPTAFYLCASKLRRTGISNQPQHFGDGTRLSIL.